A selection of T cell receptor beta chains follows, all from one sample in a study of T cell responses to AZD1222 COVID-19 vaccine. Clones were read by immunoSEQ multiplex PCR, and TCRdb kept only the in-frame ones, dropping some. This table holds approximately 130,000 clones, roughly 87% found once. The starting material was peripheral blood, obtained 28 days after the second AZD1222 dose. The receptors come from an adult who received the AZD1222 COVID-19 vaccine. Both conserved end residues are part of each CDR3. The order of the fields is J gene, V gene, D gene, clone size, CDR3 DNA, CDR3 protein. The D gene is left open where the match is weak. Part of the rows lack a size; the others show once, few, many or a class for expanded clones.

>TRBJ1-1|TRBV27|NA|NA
TGTGCCAGCAAGCGGCGGGGCATGAACACTGAAGCTTTCTTT
CASKRRGMNTEAFF
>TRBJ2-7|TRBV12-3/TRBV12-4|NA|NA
TGTGCCAGCAGTGCGCAGCGCTACGAGCAGTACTTC
CASSAQRYEQYF
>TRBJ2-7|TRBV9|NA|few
TGTGCCAGCAGCCTAGGACGGGGTTCCTACGAGCAGTACTTC
CASSLGRGSYEQYF
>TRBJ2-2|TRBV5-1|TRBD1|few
TGCGCCAGCAGCTCCTCGGGACAGGGCTACGGCGGGGAGCTGTTTTTT
CASSSSGQGYGGELFF
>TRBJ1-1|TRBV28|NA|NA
TGTGCCAGCAGTTTGATTAGTTGGGACACTGAAGCTTTCTTT
CASSLISWDTEAFF
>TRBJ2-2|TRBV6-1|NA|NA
TGTGCCAGCAGTGAAATAGGGAGCGGGGAGCTGTTTTTT
CASSEIGSGELFF
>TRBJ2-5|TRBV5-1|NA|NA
TGCGCCAGCAGCTTGGCCTTCAGTGCAGAGACCCAGTACTTC
CASSLAFSAETQYF
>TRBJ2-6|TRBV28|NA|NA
TGTGCCAGCCTCCCTTGGGGGGCGGCTGGGGCCAACGTCCTGACTTTC
CASLPWGAAGANVLTF
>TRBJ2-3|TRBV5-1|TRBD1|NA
TGCGCCAGCAGCCTATACAGGGGGTATGAGGTAGATACGCAGTATTTT
CASSLYRGYEVDTQYF
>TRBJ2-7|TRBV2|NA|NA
TGTGCCAGCAGTCGAGAACTCTCTTCGGCAACCGAGCAGTACTTC
CASSRELSSATEQYF
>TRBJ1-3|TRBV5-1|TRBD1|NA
TGCGCCAGCAGCAACTCAGGGGGCTCTGGAAACACCATATATTTT
CASSNSGGSGNTIYF
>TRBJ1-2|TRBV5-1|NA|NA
TGCGCCAGCAGCTTGGAGGACGGTGGCTACACCTTC
CASSLEDGGYTF
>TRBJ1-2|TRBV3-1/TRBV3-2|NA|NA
TGTGCCAGCAGCCCGCAGAGAACAAGTGGCTACACCTTC
CASSPQRTSGYTF
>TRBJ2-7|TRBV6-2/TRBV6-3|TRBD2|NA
TGTGCCAGCAGTTACATGGCTAGCGGGTCCTTTCTTTACGAGCAGTACTTC
CASSYMASGSFLYEQYF
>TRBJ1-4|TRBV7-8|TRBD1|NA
TGTGCCAGCAGCTGGGGACAGGGAACTAATGAAAAACTGTTTTTT
CASSWGQGTNEKLFF
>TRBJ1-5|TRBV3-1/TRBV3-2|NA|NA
TGTGCCAGCAGCCAAGCGGCAGGGTTAGGCCAGCCCCAGCATTTT
CASSQAAGLGQPQHF
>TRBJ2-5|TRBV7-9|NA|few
TGTGCCAGCAGCTTAGGAACCTGGCTTCCCCAGTACTTC
CASSLGTWLPQYF
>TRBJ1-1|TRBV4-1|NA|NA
TGCGCCAGCAGCCACCAACAAGAGGTCATGAACACTGAAGCTTTCTTT
CASSHQQEVMNTEAFF
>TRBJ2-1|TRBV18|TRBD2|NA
TGTGCCAGCTCACCACCGGGGTCAACTAGCGGGGCATACAATGAGCAGTTCTTC
CASSPPGSTSGAYNEQFF
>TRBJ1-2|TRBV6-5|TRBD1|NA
TGTGCCAGCAGTTACTGGGGACAGGGAGAACCTGGCACCTTC
CASSYWGQGEPGTF
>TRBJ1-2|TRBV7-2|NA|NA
TGTGCCAGCAGCTTTTCAGGGGACCACTATGGCTACACCTTC
CASSFSGDHYGYTF
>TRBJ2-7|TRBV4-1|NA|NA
TGCGCCAGCAGCCAAGATCTAGCCCATCAGTACTTC
CASSQDLAHQYF
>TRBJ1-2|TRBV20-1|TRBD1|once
TGCAGTGCTAGTAGGACCAACAGGGGGCATGGCTACACCTTC
CSASRTNRGHGYTF
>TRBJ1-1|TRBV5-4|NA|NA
TGTGCCAGCAGCTCCCGGTCGTCTGGGAACACTGAAGCTTTCTTT
CASSSRSSGNTEAFF
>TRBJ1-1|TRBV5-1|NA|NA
TGCGCCAGCAGCTTGCAAGGGAACACTGAAGCTTTCTTT
CASSLQGNTEAFF
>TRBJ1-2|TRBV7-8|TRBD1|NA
TGTGCCAGCAGCCCTAGACCAGGGGGCGGTCTATACTATGGCTACACCTTC
CASSPRPGGGLYYGYTF
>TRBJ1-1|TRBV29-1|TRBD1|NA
TGCAGCGTTGCTAACAGGGGGGGCACTGAAGCTTTCTTT
CSVANRGGTEAFF
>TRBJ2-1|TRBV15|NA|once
TGTGCCACCAGCAGCAGGCTAATTAATGAGCAGTTCTTC
CATSSRLINEQFF
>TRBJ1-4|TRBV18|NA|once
TGTGCCAGCTCACCCCGAAAGAACAGAAGGGAAAATGAAAAACTGTTTTTT
CASSPRKNRRENEKLFF
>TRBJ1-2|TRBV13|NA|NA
TGTGCCAGCAGCTTAGGCCGGGGAATTCACTATGGCTACACCTTC
CASSLGRGIHYGYTF
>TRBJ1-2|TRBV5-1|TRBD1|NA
TGCGCCAGCAGCTTAGGACAGGCCAACTATGGCTACACCTTC
CASSLGQANYGYTF
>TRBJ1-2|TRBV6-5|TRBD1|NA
TGTGCCAGCAGTTACAGAGACAGGGGGCGAAACGGCTACACCTTC
CASSYRDRGRNGYTF
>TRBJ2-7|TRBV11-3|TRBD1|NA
TGTGCCAGCAGCTTGAGTGACAGGGACTACGAGCAGTACTTC
CASSLSDRDYEQYF
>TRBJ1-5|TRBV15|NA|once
TGTGCCACTACCGCGAGGGGGGGGCCAGGCAATCAGCCCCAGCATTTT
CATTARGGPGNQPQHF
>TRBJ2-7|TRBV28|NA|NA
TGTGCCAGCAGTTCCCAAGGGGGGACGGGTTCCCCCCCAGGGGAGCAGTACTTC
CASSSQGGTGSPPGEQYF
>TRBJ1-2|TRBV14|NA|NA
TGTGCCAGCAGCCACCGTTCGGACGGAAACTATGGCTACACCTTC
CASSHRSDGNYGYTF
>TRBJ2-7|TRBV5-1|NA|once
TGCGCCAGCAGCTTGGTGGGGTACGAGCAGTACTTC
CASSLVGYEQYF
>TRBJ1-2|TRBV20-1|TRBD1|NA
TGCAGCGCGCGGACAGGGTATGGCTACACCTTC
CSARTGYGYTF
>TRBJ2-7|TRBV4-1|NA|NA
TGCGCCAGCAGCCAAGATGAGGGGCTCAGGTCCTACGAGCAGTACTTC
CASSQDEGLRSYEQYF
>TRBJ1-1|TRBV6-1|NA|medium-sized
TGTGCCAGCAGTGAAGCAGGGGGATCCAGCTCTGAAGCTTTCTTT
CASSEAGGSSSEAFF
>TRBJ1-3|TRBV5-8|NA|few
TGTGCCAGCAGCTGGGCTCGGTCCGGCTCTGGAAACACCATATATTTT
CASSWARSGSGNTIYF
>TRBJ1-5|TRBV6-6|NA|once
TGTGCCAGCAGTTACGGGGGCCCGAGCCCCAATCAGCCCCAGCATTTT
CASSYGGPSPNQPQHF
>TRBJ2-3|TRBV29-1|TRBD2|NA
TGCAGCGCGACCGGGACTAGCCTGGGGAGCACAGATACGCAGTATTTT
CSATGTSLGSTDTQYF
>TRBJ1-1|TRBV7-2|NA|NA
TGTGCCAGCAGCCTAACGACAGGGAACACTGAAGCTTTCTTT
CASSLTTGNTEAFF
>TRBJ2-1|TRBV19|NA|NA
TGTGCCAGTAGTAGGTCCAGCTCCTACAATGAGCAGTTCTTC
CASSRSSSYNEQFF
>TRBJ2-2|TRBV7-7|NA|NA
TGTGCTAGCAGCTTAGCGTGGGGGCGCAACGCCGGGGAGCTGTTTTTT
CASSLAWGRNAGELFF
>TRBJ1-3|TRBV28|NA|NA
TGTGCCAGCAGTTTCCCCTATCGTGGGGACACCATATATTTT
CASSFPYRGDTIYF
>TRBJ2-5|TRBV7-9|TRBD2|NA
TGTGCCAGCAGCTTGGGGCTAGCGGGGACCCAGTACTTC
CASSLGLAGTQYF
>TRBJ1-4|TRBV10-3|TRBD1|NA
TGTGCCATCAGTTCCGACAGGGCTGAAAATGAAAAACTGTTTTTT
CAISSDRAENEKLFF
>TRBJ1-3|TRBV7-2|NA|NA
TGTGCCAGCAGCTTAGATCATTCGGGGGGCTCTGGAAACACCATATATTTT
CASSLDHSGGSGNTIYF
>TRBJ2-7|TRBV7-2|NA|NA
TGTGCCAGCAGCTTAGTTTCAAATTACGAGCAGTACTTC
CASSLVSNYEQYF
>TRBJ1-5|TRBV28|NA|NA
TGTGCCAGCACCCAACCTCCGGGACCCCCCAATCAGCCCCAGCATTTT
CASTQPPGPPNQPQHF